This passage covers 10 T cell receptor beta chains from one sample sequenced in a study of Graves' ophthalmopathy and Graves' hyperthyroidism. RNA transcripts yielded amplified TCR beta CDR3 regions. Second-round multiplex PCR followed a first-round RT-PCR using HTBI primers. Via MiXCR, TCRdb re-called the multiplex PCR reads, giving one row per CDR3 protein. This sample carries about 740,000 distinct CDR3 sequences, 40% of them seen once, and the ten largest clones take 40% to 45%. The sequenced material came from peripheral blood. The source is an adult man with Graves' ophthalmopathy.

The chain joins TRBV10-3 to TRBJ1-6; TRBD1 is a possible D gene (6 bases). Germline values: CDR1 ENHRY, CDR2 SYGVKD. The CDR3 runs 15 residues. V was pared by 4 bases and J by 4 bases, with 11 bases between. Here the CDR3 reads CAISGADSYNSPLHF. For the CDR3, the DNA is TGTGCCATCAGTGGGGCGGACAGTTATAATTCACCCCTCCACTTT.

This clonotype was found a few times. The V call is TRBV2, the J call TRBJ2-2, with 12 bases that match TRBD2. The CDR3 totals 18 residues. Unmatched junction bases numbered 6, after V lost 1 base and J lost 3 bases. Germline values: CDR1 SNHLY, CDR2 FYNNEI. The CDR3 DNA follows: TGTGCCAGCAGTGAAGGGCTAGCGGGAGGGCCGGACACCGGGGAGCTGTTTTTT. It encodes CASSEGLAGGPDTGELFF.

The rearrangement uses TRBV2 and TRBJ1-1; TRBD1 agrees at 8 bases. The J segment lost 0 bases and the V segment lost 10 bases, leaving 16 bases of the junction unmatched. CDR3 length equals 17 residues. The V gene's germline CDR1 is SNHLY and CDR2 FYNNEI. The CDR3 region has the DNA TGTGCCATGAGGGAAGACTGGACAGGGCCTTTGAACACTGAAGCTTTCTTT. Amino acids: CAMREDWTGPLNTEAFF.

The sample holds a few counts of this clonotype. The genes are TRBV12-3 or TRBV12-4 and TRBJ1-2, with D tentatively TRBD1 (5 bases). The CDR3 loop spans 13 amino acids. The germline V and J ends were trimmed by 6 bases and 7 bases, with 15 bases remaining between them. The CDR3 spells CASRAGHGGGYTF. CDR3 nucleotides: TGTGCCAGCAGGGCAGGGCATGGGGGTGGCTACACCTTC.

Ten or more counts support this clonotype. The chain links TRBV29-1 to TRBJ1-2; D is unclear. This CDR3 has 10 residues. The germline CDR1 and CDR2 sequences are SQVTM and ANQGSEA. V lost 2 bases to trimming and J lost 9 bases, with 7 bases between them. CDR3 DNA: TGCAGCGTTGAAACTGGCAGCTACACCTTC. It is translated as CSVETGSYTF. The full variable domain, completed using reference TRBV29-1 and TRBJ1-2, is SAVISQKPSRDICQRGTSLTIQCQVDSQVTMMFWYRQQPGQSLTLIATANQGSEATYESGFVIDKFPISRPNLTFSTLTVSNMSPEDSSIYLCSVETGSYTFGSGTRLTVV.

A word on this clonotype: At one of its ends the junction is not consistent with the germline gene, which may arise from a read error. CDR3 sequence: CASSYPQQGSYEQYF. The CDR3 nucleotides read TGTGCCAGCAGTTATCCCCAGCAGGGGAGCTACGAGCAGTACTTC. The chain recombines TRBV10-3 with TRBJ2-5; possible D gene TRBD1, 6 bases. Judging by the DNA end, TRBJ2-7 fits better; the J call may be wrong. The CDR3 loop spans 15 amino acids. Per the germline V gene, CDR1 is ENHRY and CDR2 is SYGVKD.

This chain links TRBV18 with TRBJ1-2, with D possibly TRBD1 on 5 matching bases. The germline V gene has CDR1 KGHSH and CDR2 LQKENI. The CDR3 covers 13 residues. The ends were cut back, 2 bases at V and 4 bases at J, with 8 bases in the middle. Here the CDR3 DNA reads TGTGCCAGCTCACCAGAGAGGGGCTATGGCTACACCTTC. Translating gives CASSPERGYGYTF.

This clonotype was seen repeatedly, ten times or more. The V call is TRBV7-9, the J call TRBJ1-5; D is unresolved. Per germline, CDR1 SEHNR and CDR2 FQNEAQ (reference sequence). The V end lost 2 bases, the J end lost 6 bases, and 8 bases lay between the germline ends. CDR3 length: 13 residues. The CDR3, as DNA: TGTGCCAGCAGCTTATCAGGCGGTCAGCCCCAGCATTTT. This codes for CASSLSGGQPQHF.

This clonotype appeared a few times. The chain is built from TRBV12-3 or TRBV12-4 and TRBJ1-6; D uncertain. V was clipped by 2 bases and J by 8 bases, with 10 bases between them. The CDR3 spans 14 residues. In DNA, the CDR3 is TGTGCCAGCAGTTTATCGGTTTCTTATTCACCCCTCCACTTT. It translates to CASSLSVSYSPLHF.

This clonotype came up many times. The chain uses TRBV29-1 and TRBJ2-7; TRBD1 matches at 7 bases. The CDR3 has 12 residues. Per the germline V gene, CDR1 is SQVTM and CDR2 is ANQGSEA. Trimming cost V 6 bases and J 2 bases; bases outside gene matches: 4. The CDR3: CSVRDSPYEQYF. In DNA, the CDR3 is TGCAGCGTAAGGGACAGTCCCTACGAGCAGTACTTC.